The T cell receptor beta chain described here comes from a study of shared T cell receptors in the human thymus (dated by TCRdb to the early 2020s). Study-level background: The study examined how self-reactive, shared T-cell receptor alpha chains are generated in the human thymus.

The method was the immunoSEQ multiplex PCR assay. The table was pulled from immuneACCESS by TCRdb, which kept in-frame rearrangements only. Such tables lose some clones; where checked, under half of the loss comes from unresolved V genes, and the rest has no known cause. The sample has some 640,000 clones on record, more than 70% of them singletons. The ten largest account for 0.0094% of the sample. With regard to this clone: The clone's antigen remains unknown. It has no much larger one-base neighbor in the sample; base qualities were not kept.

The CDR3 runs 18 amino acids, cysteine and phenylalanine included. CDR3 DNA is the only sequence kept; it has 54 bases, read in frame from the first base. Unmatched junction bases come to 12, with V trimmed by 7 bases and J by 0 bases. Sequences LNHNV (CDR1) and YYDKDF (CDR2) are obtained from the germline V gene (reference sequence). This sample was shared with a second study, whose subject was human thymus T cells. As the second publication notes: Donors were immunologically healthy infants undergoing open corrective cardiac surgery for congenital heart defects in Finland. The thymus tissue came from surgical resects taken out during corrective cardiac surgery. V and J gene segment usage appeared biased in both thymic and peripheral blood repertoires. The related research found that thymic TCR repertoires overlapped highly between unrelated individuals. The study used roughly eight infant thymus samples plus four related peripheral blood samples to characterize TCR alpha and beta repertoires. Donor ages ranging from about 7 to 250 days were recorded, and six or seven male and a couple of female infants were included in the cohort. After being mechanically released from the tissue, thymocytes were kept at -70 degrees C in pellets of roughly 10-33 million cells. Genomic DNA was extracted from frozen cell pellets with a QIAsymphony instrument. The immunoSEQ multiplex PCR assay was used to amplify the TCRB and TCRAD loci from a standardized amount of quality-controlled genomic DNA. The V(D)J region was spanned by amplicons of a length sufficient to cover the CDR3 and to identify V and J genes. Amplicon sequencing was performed on an Illumina platform through the commercial immunoSEQ service. Primer bias and sequencing errors were corrected as previously described, and TCRAD and TCRB definitions were based on the IMGT database. The repertoires were analysed using immunoSEQ Analyzer 3.0 and VDJTools for basic statistics, V/J segment usage, diversity estimates, rarefaction and pairwise overlap. Diversity was estimated with Chao1, ChaoE, Efron-Thisted, Shannon and inverse Simpson indices, and also on datasets down-sampled to the smallest sample. For repertoire overlap, CDR3 nucleotide sequence, V gene and J gene had to match strictly, and clustering was done by Jaccard-based multidimensional scaling. Thymus samples yielded on average about 810,000 unique TCRB clonotypes, compared with 80,000 to 85,000 from blood samples.

This TCR derives from a boy younger than two with a congenital heart defect. Donor details come from another sample of the same person, matched by shared clones. The sample was thymocytes. This chain is built from TRBV15 and TRBJ2-1, and TRBD2 aligns with 10 junction nucleotides. The nucleotides read TGTGCCACCAAAAATGGACTAGCGGCATTCAGCTCCTACAATGAGCAGTTCTTC. Its amino acids are CATKNGLAAFSSYNEQFF.